The 18 T cell receptor beta chains presented below share a single source sample, sequenced in a study of cytomegalovirus exposure and HLA in healthy donors. The PCR had 60 Vbeta and 13 Jbeta primers. TCRdb keeps only in-frame clones here, not all; method: immunoSEQ multiplex PCR. The profile covers around 170,000 clones, with approximately 71% appearing a single time and approximately 1.5% taken by the ten largest. Sequencing was performed on PBMCs. These receptors came from a girl aged 10-17 years in good health and CMV-seronegative.

This clone was observed a single time. The chain uses TRBV18 and TRBJ2-7, with unresolved D. The germline V and J ends were trimmed by 3 bases and 6 bases, with 9 bases remaining between them. CDR3 size: 12 residues. Germline values: CDR1 KGHSH, CDR2 LQKENI. The CDR3 DNA reads TGTGCCAGCTCACCCTCTAATTCCGAGCAGTACTTC. Its translation is CASSPSNSEQYF.

The chain uses TRBV10-1 and TRBJ2-3; 9 positions match TRBD1. The CDR3 length is 15 residues. The ends lost 4 bases at V and 4 bases at J; junction bases unmatched: 6. The germline gives CDR1 WNHNN, CDR2 SYGVQD (reference sequence). The CDR3 region has the DNA TGCGCCAGCAGTGCAGGACAGGGGAAGGCAGATACGCAGTATTTT. Translated: CASSAGQGKADTQYF.

V gene TRBV7-9 combines with J gene TRBJ1-1; TRBD1 matches at 9 bases. The germline CDR1 and CDR2 sequences are SEHNR and FQNEAQ (reference sequence). V shed 5 bases, J shed 2 bases, and the junction held 12 bases outside the gene matches. This CDR3 has 17 amino acids. CDR3 in amino acids: CASSSTGGGWTNTEAFF. CDR3 sequence (DNA): TGTGCCAGCAGCAGCACAGGGGGCGGATGGACTAACACTGAAGCTTTCTTT.

The chain joins TRBV9 to TRBJ1-2, with D possibly TRBD1 on 5 matching bases. CDR3 size: 13 residues. Trimming removed 2 bases from V and 4 bases from J, with 9 bases in between. Germline-derived CDR1 and CDR2 are SGDLS and YYNGEE. CDR3 region: CASSVGGTYGYTF. The CDR3 DNA follows: TGTGCCAGCAGCGTTGGAGGGACCTATGGCTACACCTTC.

Only a few counts were recorded for this clone. The chain uses TRBV19 and TRBJ2-7; D unclear. The germline V gene encodes CDR1 LNHDA and CDR2 SQIVND (reference sequence). This CDR3 has 14 residues. V was shortened by 3 bases and J by 0 bases, with 9 bases between the two germline ends. The CDR3 coding sequence is TGTGCCAGTAGTATCCAGGCATACTCCTACGAGCAGTACTTC. This codes for CASSIQAYSYEQYF.

The chain employs TRBV19 and TRBJ1-3; D is perhaps TRBD1 (5 bases). Germline-derived CDR1 and CDR2 are LNHDA and SQIVND (reference sequence). V shed 3 bases and J shed 2 bases, with 11 bases lying between them. CDR3 length: 15 residues. The CDR3 DNA reads TGTGCCAGTAGTATGATGTCAGGGACTGGAAACACCATATATTTT. Encoded protein: CASSMMSGTGNTIYF.

The chain links TRBV19 to TRBJ1-1; no clear D gene. This CDR3 region has 13 residues. Trimming took 8 bases from V and 5 from J, leaving 15 bases between them. CDR1 and CDR2 from the germline V gene are LNHDA and SQIVND (reference sequence). CDR3 region: CASSTTRVTEAFF. CDR3 bases: TGTGCCAGTTCCACTACGAGGGTGACTGAAGCTTTCTTT.

This chain uses TRBV10-2 with TRBJ1-4, with 7 bases fitting TRBD1. From germline, CDR1 is WSHSY and CDR2 SAAADI. Losses at the gene ends were 6 bases for V and 3 bases for J; bases not matched to a gene: 4. This CDR3 is 14 amino acids long. In nucleotides, the CDR3 is TGCGCCAGCAGGGGGACAGAGGCTAATGAAAAACTGTTTTTT. It yields the protein CASRGTEANEKLFF.

The genes are TRBV7-2 and TRBJ1-6; D uncertain. With 0 bases removed from V and 7 bases from J, the gap between germline ends came to 10 bases. There are 15 residues in the CDR3. CDR1 SGHTA and CDR2 FQGNSA come from the germline V gene. CDR3 loop: CASSLAQAENSPLHF. The CDR3 region has the DNA TGTGCCAGCAGCTTAGCGCAGGCAGAGAATTCACCCCTCCACTTT.

V and J are TRBV5-1 and TRBJ2-1; 15 bases align to TRBD2. The CDR3 extends over 15 amino acids. Trimming cost V 4 bases and J 10 bases; bases outside gene matches: 6. CDR1 and CDR2 (germline): SGHRS, YFSETQ. CDR3 in amino acids: CASSRTSGGVWEQFF. In DNA, the CDR3 is TGCGCCAGCAGCAGGACTAGCGGGGGGGTTTGGGAGCAGTTCTTC.

The rearrangement uses TRBV12-5 and TRBJ1-6; D unclear. The CDR3 is 12 residues long. Deletions cut 2 bases from V and 8 bases from J, with 4 bases between. Germline V gene data show CDR1 as LGHNT and CDR2 as FRNRAP. This CDR3 is CASGLSDSPLHF. The DNA of the CDR3 is TGTGCTAGTGGTTTGTCGGATTCACCCCTCCACTTT.

V gene TRBV9 combines with J gene TRBJ1-6, with TRBD1 matching over 7 bases. Per the germline V gene, CDR1 is SGDLS and CDR2 is YYNGEE. The V gene end was trimmed by 0 bases and the J gene end by 6 bases; junction bases not matched to a gene: 6. The CDR3 totals 16 residues. CDR3 residues: CASSVAGGQPNSPLHF. The CDR3 nucleotides read TGTGCCAGCAGCGTAGCAGGGGGACAGCCTAATTCACCCCTCCACTTT. Filled out from reference TRBV9 and TRBJ1-6, the complete variable domain reads DSGVTQTPKHLITATGQRVTLRCSPRSGDLSVYWYQQSLDQGLQFLIQYYNGEERAKGNILERFSAQQFPDLHSELNLSSLELGDSALYFCASSVAGGQPNSPLHFGNGTRLTVT.

This clone was detected only once. The rearrangement joins TRBV6-5 to TRBJ1-4; D unclear. CDR1 and CDR2 (germline): MNHEY, SVGAGI. CDR3 length equals 15 residues. Trimming pared 6 bases from V and 5 bases from J, leaving 16 bases between. The CDR3 region has the DNA TGTGCCAGCAGACCCGCCCCCTCCAGGAATGAAAAACTGTTTTTT. Amino acid sequence: CASRPAPSRNEKLFF.

The rearrangement uses TRBV7-2 and TRBJ2-1, with a possible D match to TRBD2 (6 bases). The V gene lost 5 bases and the J gene lost 2 bases, with 13 bases spanning the gap. Germline loops: CDR1 SGHTA, CDR2 FQGNSA. The CDR3 covers 15 residues. This chain's CDR3 is CASSPSGPAYNEQFF. The DNA for the CDR3 is TGTGCCAGCAGCCCAAGCGGGCCTGCCTACAATGAGCAGTTCTTC.

There are a few counts of this clone. This chain links TRBV13 with TRBJ1-1; a possible D gene is TRBD1 (6 bases). Germline V gene data show CDR1 as PRHDT and CDR2 as FYEKMQ (reference sequence). Trimming cost V 4 bases and J 6 bases, with 12 bases left between them. There are 13 residues in the CDR3. This CDR3 reads CASSSTGLAEAFF. In DNA, the CDR3 is TGTGCCAGCAGCTCAACAGGGCTCGCTGAAGCTTTCTTT.

The V and J genes are TRBV25-1 and TRBJ2-1, with TRBD2 as a possible D gene (6 bases). The ends were cut back, 2 bases at V and 7 bases at J, with 6 bases in the middle. The CDR3 loop spans 12 amino acids. Germline CDR1 is MGHDK and CDR2 is SYGVNS. In DNA, the CDR3 is TGTGCCAGCAGTGAAGGGAGGAATGAGCAGTTCTTC. This gives the protein CASSEGRNEQFF.

The chain employs TRBV6-1 and TRBJ1-3; 9 bases line up with TRBD1. V trimming: 0 bases; J trimming: 8 bases; junction bases outside the gene matches: 11. Germline V gene sequence: CDR1 MNHNS, CDR2 SASEGT. The CDR3 extends over 17 amino acids. CDR3 DNA sequence: TGTGCCAGCAGTGAAGCTGGGACAGGGTGGATTGAGGACACCATATATTTT. Translated, it gives CASSEAGTGWIEDTIYF.

V and J are TRBV7-9 and TRBJ1-2; tentative D call: TRBD1 (6 bases). Trimming cost V 5 bases and J 3 bases, with 16 bases left between them. The CDR3 spans 15 residues. Germline V gives CDR1 SEHNR, CDR2 FQNEAQ (reference sequence). CDR3 loop: CASSGFRTEHYGYTF. In DNA, the CDR3 is TGTGCCAGCAGCGGGTTTCGGACAGAGCACTATGGCTACACCTTC.